This T cell receptor (beta chain) was sequenced during a study of identical twins. Study conclusions and caveats: For cord blood, abundant beta clonotypes had fewer insertions, unlike memory repertoires, which showed none. For out-of-frame alpha sequences shared by twins, low generation probability was in excess.

The CDR3 is 16 amino acids. With V trimmed by 5 bases and J by 8 bases, 11 bases remained unmatched. Per the germline V gene, CDR1 is SGHTA and CDR2 is FQGNSA. Carrying unique molecular identifiers, the cDNA also gained a universal primer site through template switching. TCRdb recomputed calls from the 5' RACE reads with MiXCR, one row per CDR3 protein. Of 420,000 or so distinct CDR3 sequences listed, around a sixth are singletons. On this clonotype: Its target is not known.

The gene calls are TRBV7-2 and TRBJ2-1; 11 bases fit TRBD2. The sample was naive T cells sorted from blood. This TCR came from a middle-aged man in good health. CDR3 DNA sequence: TGTGCCAGCAGCGTACTAGCGGGAGAAGGGCCCTATGAGCAGTTCTTC. Protein: CASSVLAGEGPYEQFF.